This entry is about one TCR beta chain. Antigen specificity is unknown. Data came from immunoSEQ multiplex PCR; TCRdb stores just in-frame clones and leaves some out. The sample includes tens of thousands of clones, around 82% of them seen just once. Documented time point: week 11, during vaccination. Every vaccine dose comprised 300 ug of mutant IDH1 20-mer peptide plus topical imiquimod. The data are from a study of a mutant IDH1 vaccine in newly diagnosed glioma. There are 16 residues in the CDR3. CDR1 and CDR2 (germline): MNHEY, SVGAGI. The V end was cut by 2 bases, the J end by 0 bases, with 10 bases between.

The origin of this receptor is a woman younger than 30 with glioma. The chain uses TRBV6-5 and TRBJ2-2, with D unresolved. Sequenced material: PBMCs, taken from a glioma patient whose treatment included an IDH1 peptide vaccine. CDR3 sequence reads: CASSYGFSPNTGELFF. Here the CDR3 DNA reads TGTGCCAGCAGTTACGGCTTCAGCCCGAACACCGGGGAGCTGTTTTTT.